The TCR beta chain described here comes from a study of T cell repertoires in cytomegalovirus infection. TCRdb reanalysed the reads using MiXCR and keeps one entry per CDR3 protein. The sample includes hundreds of thousands of distinct CDR3 sequences, roughly 26% of them seen just once. Germline V CDR1 and CDR2: MNHNS, SASEGT. There are 13 residues in the CDR3. Of note for this clonotype: At one of its ends the junction is not consistent with the germline gene, which may arise from a read error.

The rearrangement uses TRBV6-1 and TRBJ2-7; 7 nucleotides line up with TRBD1. The TCR comes from a human donor in good health (CMV status not recorded). Some clones in this sample may be carry-over from other donors' samples. The specimen was CD8+ T cells from PBMCs. In DNA form, the CDR3 reads TGTGCCAGCAGTTGGGGACAGTCCTACGAGCGGTACTTC. This encodes CASSWGQSYERYF.